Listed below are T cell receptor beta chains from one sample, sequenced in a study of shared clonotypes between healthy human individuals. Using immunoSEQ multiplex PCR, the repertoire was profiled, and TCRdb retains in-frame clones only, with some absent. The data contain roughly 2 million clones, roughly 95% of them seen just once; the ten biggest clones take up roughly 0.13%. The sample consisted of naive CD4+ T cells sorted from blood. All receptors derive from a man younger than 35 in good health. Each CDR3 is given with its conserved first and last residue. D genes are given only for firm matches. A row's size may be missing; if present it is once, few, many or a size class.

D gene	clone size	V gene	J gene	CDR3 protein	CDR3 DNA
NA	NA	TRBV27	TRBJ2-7	CASSLKGHPSYEQYF	TGTGCCAGCAGTTTAAAGGGGCACCCTTCCTACGAGCAGTACTTC
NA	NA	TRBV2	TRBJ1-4	CASTGPVQVGDEKLFF	TGTGCCAGCACTGGCCCCGTACAGGTTGGGGATGAAAAACTGTTTTTT
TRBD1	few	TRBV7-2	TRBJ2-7	CASSRDRSYEQYF	TGTGCCAGCAGCCGGGACAGGTCCTACGAGCAGTACTTC
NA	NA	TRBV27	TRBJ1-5	CASSLLRNQPQHF	TGTGCCAGCAGTTTACTCCGCAATCAGCCCCAGCATTTT
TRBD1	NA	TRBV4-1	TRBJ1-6	CASRFGVGGQSNSPLHF	TGCGCCAGCAGATTCGGAGTAGGGGGACAGAGTAATTCACCCCTCCACTTT
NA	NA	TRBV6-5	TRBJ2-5	CASSSRQETQYF	TGTGCCAGCAGTTCGCGACAAGAGACCCAGTACTTC
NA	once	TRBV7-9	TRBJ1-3	CASSLDRGAGNTIYF	TGTGCCAGCAGCTTAGATCGGGGAGCGGGAAACACCATATATTTT
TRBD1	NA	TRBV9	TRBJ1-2	CASSVSQGGSGYTF	TGTGCCAGCAGCGTATCCCAGGGGGGCTCTGGCTACACCTTC
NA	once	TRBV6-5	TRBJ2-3	CASREPGTDTQYF	TGTGCCAGCAGAGAACCGGGCACAGATACGCAGTATTTT
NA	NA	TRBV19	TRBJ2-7	CASGNLPGNEQYF	TGTGCCAGTGGTAATCTACCGGGAAACGAGCAGTACTTC
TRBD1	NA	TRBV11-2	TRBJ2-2	CASSLGQGLSTGELFF	TGTGCCAGCAGCTTGGGACAGGGCCTCTCCACCGGGGAGCTGTTTTTT
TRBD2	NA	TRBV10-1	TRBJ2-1	CAINIGLAPYNEQFF	TGCGCCATCAATATCGGACTAGCGCCCTACAATGAGCAGTTCTTC
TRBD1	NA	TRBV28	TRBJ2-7	CASSTIRQGGYEQYF	TGTGCCAGCAGTACCATAAGACAGGGGGGATACGAGCAGTACTTC
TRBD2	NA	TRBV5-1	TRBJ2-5	CASSRLPTSGGRETQYF	TGCGCCAGCAGCCGCCTCCCGACTAGCGGGGGAAGAGAGACCCAGTACTTC
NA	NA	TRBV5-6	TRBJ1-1	CASSLGVKNTEAFF	TGTGCCAGCAGCTTGGGGGTAAAGAACACTGAAGCTTTCTTT
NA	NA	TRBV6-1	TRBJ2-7	CASGGTHSYEQYF	TGTGCCAGCGGCGGGACACACTCCTACGAGCAGTACTTC
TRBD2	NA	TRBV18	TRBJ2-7	CASTRGSSGGYEQYF	TGTGCCAGCACCAGAGGGAGTAGCGGGGGTTACGAGCAGTACTTC
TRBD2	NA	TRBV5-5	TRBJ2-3	CASSFRLAPLDTQYF	TGTGCCAGCAGCTTCCGACTAGCTCCTTTGGATACGCAGTATTTT
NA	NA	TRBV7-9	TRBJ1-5	CASSFGGDNQPQHF	TGTGCCAGCAGCTTCGGAGGGGACAATCAGCCCCAGCATTTT
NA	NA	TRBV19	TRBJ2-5	CASCKQGRGPETQYF	TGTGCCAGTTGCAAACAGGGAAGAGGGCCAGAGACCCAGTACTTC
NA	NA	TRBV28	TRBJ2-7	CASSQRPTYEQYF	TGTGCCAGCAGTCAGAGACCTACCTACGAGCAGTACTTC
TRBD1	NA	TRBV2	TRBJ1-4	CASSRDREEKLFF	TGTGCCAGCAGTAGGGACAGGGAAGAAAAACTGTTTTTT
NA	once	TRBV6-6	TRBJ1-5	CASEELSNQPQHF	TGTGCCAGCGAGGAACTTAGCAATCAGCCCCAGCATTTT
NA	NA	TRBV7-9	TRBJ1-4	CASSQVEKLFF	TGTGCCAGCAGCCAGGTCGAAAAACTGTTTTTT
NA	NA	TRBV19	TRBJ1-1	CASRAQSNTEAFF	TGTGCCAGTAGGGCCCAGTCGAACACTGAAGCTTTCTTT
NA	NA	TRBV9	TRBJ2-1	CASSVEGWRDNEQFF	TGTGCCAGCAGCGTAGAGGGCTGGAGAGACAATGAGCAGTTCTTC
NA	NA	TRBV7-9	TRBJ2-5	CAYSWGEKETQYF	TGTGCCTACTCTTGGGGGGAAAAGGAGACCCAGTACTTC
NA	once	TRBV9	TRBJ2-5	CASSVGASPQETQYF	TGTGCCAGCAGCGTAGGGGCTAGCCCACAAGAGACCCAGTACTTC
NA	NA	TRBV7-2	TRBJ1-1	CASILGVNTEAFF	TGTGCCAGCATCCTCGGAGTGAACACTGAAGCTTTCTTT
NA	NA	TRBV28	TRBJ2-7	CASRSQGLPQFYEQYF	TGTGCCAGCAGGTCCCAGGGGCTACCCCAATTCTACGAGCAGTACTTC
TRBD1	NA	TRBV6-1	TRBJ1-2	CASSVGQGPFYGYTF	TGTGCCAGCAGTGTTGGACAGGGTCCCTTCTATGGCTACACCTTC
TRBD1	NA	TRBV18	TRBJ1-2	CASSPGQGDGYTF	TGTGCCAGCTCTCCGGGACAGGGCGATGGCTACACCTTC
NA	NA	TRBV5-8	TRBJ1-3	CASSLRLSGNTIYF	TGTGCCAGCAGCTTGCGGTTGTCTGGAAACACCATATATTTT
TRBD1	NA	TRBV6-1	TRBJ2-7	CASRGQAAYEQYF	TGTGCCAGCAGGGGACAGGCCGCCTACGAGCAGTACTTC
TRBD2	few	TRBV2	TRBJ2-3	CASSSRSRGAITDTQYF	TGTGCCAGCAGTAGCCGGTCGCGGGGGGCCATCACAGATACGCAGTATTTT
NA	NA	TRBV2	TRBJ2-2	CASSVWDTGELFF	TGTGCCAGCAGTGTTTGGGACACCGGGGAGCTGTTTTTT
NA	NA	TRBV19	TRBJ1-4	CATMGTVNEKLFF	TGTGCCACCATGGGTACAGTTAATGAAAAACTGTTTTTT
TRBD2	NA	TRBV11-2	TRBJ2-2	CASSLGTRQTGELFF	TGTGCCAGCAGCTTAGGGACTAGGCAAACCGGGGAGCTGTTTTTT
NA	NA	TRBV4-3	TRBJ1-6	CASSQVSGGNSPLHF	TGCGCCAGCAGCCAAGTGTCCGGGGGGAATTCACCCCTCCACTTT
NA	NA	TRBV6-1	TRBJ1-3	CASSGGGVGNTIYF	TGTGCCAGCAGTGGCGGGGGTGTTGGAAACACCATATATTTT
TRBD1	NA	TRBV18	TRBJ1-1	CASSAQGENTEAFF	TGTGCCAGCTCAGCCCAGGGGGAGAACACTGAAGCTTTCTTT
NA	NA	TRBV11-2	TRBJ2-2	CASSLVGANTGELFF	TGTGCCAGCAGCTTAGTAGGAGCCAACACCGGGGAGCTGTTTTTT
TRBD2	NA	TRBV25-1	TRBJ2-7	CASSGTSSREQYF	TGTGCCAGCAGTGGGACTAGCTCCCGCGAGCAGTACTTC
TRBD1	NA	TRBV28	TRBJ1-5	CASSPRQGGQPQHF	TGTGCCAGCAGTCCACGACAGGGGGGTCAGCCCCAGCATTTT
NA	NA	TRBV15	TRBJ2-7	CATSTGEVPSYEQYF	TGTGCCACCAGCACCGGAGAGGTTCCCTCCTACGAGCAGTACTTC
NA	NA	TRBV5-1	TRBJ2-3	CASSLLDIRGADTQYF	TGCGCCAGCAGCTTATTGGACATCCGAGGGGCAGATACGCAGTATTTT
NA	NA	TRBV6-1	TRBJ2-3	CASSELWGPNTQYF	TGTGCCAGCAGTGAGCTATGGGGGCCGAATACGCAGTATTTT